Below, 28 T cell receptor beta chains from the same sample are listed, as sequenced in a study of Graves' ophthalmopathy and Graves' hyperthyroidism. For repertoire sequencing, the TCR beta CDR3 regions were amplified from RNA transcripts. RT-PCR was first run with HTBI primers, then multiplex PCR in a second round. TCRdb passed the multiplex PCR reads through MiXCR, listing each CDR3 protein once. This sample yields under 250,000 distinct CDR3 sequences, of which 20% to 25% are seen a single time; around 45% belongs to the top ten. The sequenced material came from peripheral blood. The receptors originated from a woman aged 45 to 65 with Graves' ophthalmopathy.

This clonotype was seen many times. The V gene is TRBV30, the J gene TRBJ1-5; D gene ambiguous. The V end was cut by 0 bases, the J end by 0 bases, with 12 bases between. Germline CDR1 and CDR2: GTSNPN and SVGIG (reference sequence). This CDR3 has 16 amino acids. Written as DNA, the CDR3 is TGTGCCTGGAGTGTACGTAGTGCTTATAGCAATCAGCCCCAGCATTTT. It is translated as CAWSVRSAYSNQPQHF.

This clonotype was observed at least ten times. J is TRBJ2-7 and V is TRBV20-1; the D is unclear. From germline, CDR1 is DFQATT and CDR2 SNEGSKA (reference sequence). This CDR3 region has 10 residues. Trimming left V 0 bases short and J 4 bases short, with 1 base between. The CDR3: CSARDYEQYF. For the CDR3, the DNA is TGCAGTGCTAGAGATTACGAGCAGTACTTC.

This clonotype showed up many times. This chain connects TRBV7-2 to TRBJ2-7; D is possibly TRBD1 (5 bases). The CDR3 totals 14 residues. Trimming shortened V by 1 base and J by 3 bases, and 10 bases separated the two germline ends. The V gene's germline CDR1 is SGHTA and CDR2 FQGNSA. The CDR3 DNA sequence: TGTGCCAGCAGCTTAGGGCGACAGAACTACGAGCAGTACTTC. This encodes CASSLGRQNYEQYF.

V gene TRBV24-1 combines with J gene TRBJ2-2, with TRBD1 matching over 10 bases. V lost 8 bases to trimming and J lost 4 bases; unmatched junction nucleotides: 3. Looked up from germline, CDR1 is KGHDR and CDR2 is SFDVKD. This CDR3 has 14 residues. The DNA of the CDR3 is TGTGCCACCAAGGGACAGGGGACCACCGGGGAGCTGTTTTTT. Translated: CATKGQGTTGELFF.

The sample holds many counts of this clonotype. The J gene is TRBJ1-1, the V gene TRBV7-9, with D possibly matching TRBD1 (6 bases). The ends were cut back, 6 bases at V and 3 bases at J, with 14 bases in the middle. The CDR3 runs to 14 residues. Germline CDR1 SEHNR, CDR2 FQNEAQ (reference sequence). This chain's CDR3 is CASRTGAMDTEAFF. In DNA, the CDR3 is TGTGCCAGCAGAACGGGGGCTATGGACACTGAAGCTTTCTTT.

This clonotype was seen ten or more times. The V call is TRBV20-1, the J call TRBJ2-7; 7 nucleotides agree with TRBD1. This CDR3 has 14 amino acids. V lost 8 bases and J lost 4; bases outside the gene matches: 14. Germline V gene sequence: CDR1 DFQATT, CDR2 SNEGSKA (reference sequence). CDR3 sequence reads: CSTRTGGARYEQYF. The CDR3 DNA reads TGCAGTACCCGGACAGGCGGCGCAAGGTACGAGCAGTACTTC.

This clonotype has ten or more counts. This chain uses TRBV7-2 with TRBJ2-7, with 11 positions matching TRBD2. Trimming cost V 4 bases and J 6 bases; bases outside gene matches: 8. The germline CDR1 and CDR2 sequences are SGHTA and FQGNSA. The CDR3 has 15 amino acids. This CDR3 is CASSSRTSGLGEQYF. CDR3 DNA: TGTGCCAGCAGCTCCAGGACTAGCGGGTTGGGCGAGCAGTACTTC.

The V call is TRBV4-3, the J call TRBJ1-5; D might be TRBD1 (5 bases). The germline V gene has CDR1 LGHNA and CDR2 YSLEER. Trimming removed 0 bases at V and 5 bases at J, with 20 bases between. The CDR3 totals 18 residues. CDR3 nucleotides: TGCGCCAGCAGCCAAGATTGGGTACAGGCGGGTTTGGATCAGCCCCAGCATTTT. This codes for CASSQDWVQAGLDQPQHF.

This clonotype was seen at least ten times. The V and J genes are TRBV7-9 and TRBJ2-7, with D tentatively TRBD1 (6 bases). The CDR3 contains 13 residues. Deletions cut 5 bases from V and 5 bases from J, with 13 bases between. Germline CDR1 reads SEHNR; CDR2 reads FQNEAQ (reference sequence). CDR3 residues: CASSRVGGNEQYF. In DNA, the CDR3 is TGTGCCAGCAGCCGAGTAGGGGGTAACGAGCAGTACTTC.

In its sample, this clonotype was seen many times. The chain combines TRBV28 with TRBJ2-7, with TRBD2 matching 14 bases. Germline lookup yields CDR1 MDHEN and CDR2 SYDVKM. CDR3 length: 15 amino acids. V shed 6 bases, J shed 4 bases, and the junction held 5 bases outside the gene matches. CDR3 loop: CASSQRTSGRYEQYF. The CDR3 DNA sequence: TGTGCCAGCAGCCAGCGGACTAGCGGGAGGTACGAGCAGTACTTC. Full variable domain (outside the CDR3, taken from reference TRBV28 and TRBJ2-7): DVKVTQSSRYLVKRTGEKVFLECVQDMDHENMFWYRQDPGLGLRLIYFSYDVKMKEKGDIPEGYSVSREKKERFSLILESASTNQTSMYLCASSQRTSGRYEQYFGPGTRLTVT.

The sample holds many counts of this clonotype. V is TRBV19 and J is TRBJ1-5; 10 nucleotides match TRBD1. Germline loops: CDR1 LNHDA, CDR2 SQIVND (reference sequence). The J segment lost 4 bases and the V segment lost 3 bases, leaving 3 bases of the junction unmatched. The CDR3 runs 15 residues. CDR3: CASSMTGGRNQPQHF. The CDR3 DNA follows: TGTGCCAGTAGTATGACAGGGGGCCGTAATCAGCCCCAGCATTTT.

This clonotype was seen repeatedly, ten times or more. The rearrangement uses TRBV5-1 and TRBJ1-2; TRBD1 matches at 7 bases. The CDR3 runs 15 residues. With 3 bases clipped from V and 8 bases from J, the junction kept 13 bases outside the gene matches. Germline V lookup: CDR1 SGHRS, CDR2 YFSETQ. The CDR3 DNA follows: TGCGCCAGCAGCTGGGGGGACAGAATGTTCGGCGGCTACACCTTC. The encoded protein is CASSWGDRMFGGYTF.

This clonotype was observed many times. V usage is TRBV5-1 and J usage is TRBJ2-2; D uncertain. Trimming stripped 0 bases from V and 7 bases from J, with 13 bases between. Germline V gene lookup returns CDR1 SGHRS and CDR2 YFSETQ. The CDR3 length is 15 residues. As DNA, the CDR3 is TGCGCCAGCAGCTTGGATGGGGAAAGTGGCGGGGAGCTGTTTTTT. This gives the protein CASSLDGESGGELFF.

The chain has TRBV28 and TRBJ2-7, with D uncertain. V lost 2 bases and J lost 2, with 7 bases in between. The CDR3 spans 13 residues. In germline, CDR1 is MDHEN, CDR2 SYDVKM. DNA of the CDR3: TGTGCCAGCAGTTTAAACACCCCCTACGAGCAGTACTTC. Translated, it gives CASSLNTPYEQYF. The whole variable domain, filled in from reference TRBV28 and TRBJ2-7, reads DVKVTQSSRYLVKRTGEKVFLECVQDMDHENMFWYRQDPGLGLRLIYFSYDVKMKEKGDIPEGYSVSREKKERFSLILESASTNQTSMYLCASSLNTPYEQYFGPGTRLTVT.

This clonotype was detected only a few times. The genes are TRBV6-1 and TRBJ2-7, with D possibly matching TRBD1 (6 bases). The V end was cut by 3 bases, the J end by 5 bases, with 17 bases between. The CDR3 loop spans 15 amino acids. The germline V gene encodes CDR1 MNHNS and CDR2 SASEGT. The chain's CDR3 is CASSDRGLGPDEQYF. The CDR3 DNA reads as TGTGCCAGCAGTGACAGGGGCTTAGGCCCTGACGAGCAGTACTTC.

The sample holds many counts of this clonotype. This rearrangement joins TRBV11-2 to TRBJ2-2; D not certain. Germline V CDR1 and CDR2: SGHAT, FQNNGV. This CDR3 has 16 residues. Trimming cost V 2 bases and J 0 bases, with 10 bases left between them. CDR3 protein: CASSLQALANTGELFF. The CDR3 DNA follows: TGTGCCAGCAGCTTACAGGCTCTCGCGAACACCGGGGAGCTGTTTTTT.

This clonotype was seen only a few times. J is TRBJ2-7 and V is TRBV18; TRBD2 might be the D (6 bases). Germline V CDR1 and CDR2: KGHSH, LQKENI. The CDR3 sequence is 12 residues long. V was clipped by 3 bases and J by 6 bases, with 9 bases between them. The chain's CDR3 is CASSPRRGEQYF. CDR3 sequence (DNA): TGTGCCAGCTCACCCCGGAGGGGCGAGCAGTACTTC.

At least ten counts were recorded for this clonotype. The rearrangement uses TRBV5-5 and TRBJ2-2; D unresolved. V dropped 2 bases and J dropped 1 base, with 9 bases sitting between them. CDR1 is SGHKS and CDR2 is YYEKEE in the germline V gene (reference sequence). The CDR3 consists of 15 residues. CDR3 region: CASSFRSENTGELFF. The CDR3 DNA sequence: TGTGCCAGCAGCTTTAGGTCTGAGAACACCGGGGAGCTGTTTTTT.

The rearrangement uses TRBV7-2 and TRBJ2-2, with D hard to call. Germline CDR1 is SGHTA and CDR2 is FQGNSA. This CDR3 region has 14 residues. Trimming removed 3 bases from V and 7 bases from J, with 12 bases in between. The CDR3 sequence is CASSFLTWDGELFF. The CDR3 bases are TGTGCCAGCAGCTTCTTGACCTGGGACGGGGAGCTGTTTTTT. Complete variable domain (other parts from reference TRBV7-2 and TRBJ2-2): GAGVSQSPSNKVTEKGKDVELRCDPISGHTALYWYRQSLGQGLEFLIYFQGNSAPDKSGLPSDRFSAERTGGSVSTLTIQRTQQEDSAVYLCASSFLTWDGELFFGEGSRLTVL.

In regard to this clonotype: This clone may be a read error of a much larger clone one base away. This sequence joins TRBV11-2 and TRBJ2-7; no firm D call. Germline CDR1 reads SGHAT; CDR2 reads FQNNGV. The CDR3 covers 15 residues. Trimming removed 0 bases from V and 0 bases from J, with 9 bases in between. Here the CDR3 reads CASSLDWGDSYEQYF. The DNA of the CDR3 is TGTGCCAGCAGCTTAGATTGGGGTGACTCCTACGAGCAGTACTTC.

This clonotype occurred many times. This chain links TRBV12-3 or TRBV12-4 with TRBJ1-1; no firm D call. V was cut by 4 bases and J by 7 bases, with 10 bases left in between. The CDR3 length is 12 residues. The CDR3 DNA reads TGTGCCAGCAGTTCCGGTCCCAATGAAGCTTTCTTT. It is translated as CASSSGPNEAFF.

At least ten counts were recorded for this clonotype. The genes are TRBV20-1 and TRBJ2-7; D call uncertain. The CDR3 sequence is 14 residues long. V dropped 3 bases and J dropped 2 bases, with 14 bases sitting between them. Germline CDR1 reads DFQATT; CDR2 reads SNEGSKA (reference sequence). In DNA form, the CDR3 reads TGCAGTGCTAGTATGGCAAAGCCCCCCTACGAGCAGTACTTC. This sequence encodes CSASMAKPPYEQYF.

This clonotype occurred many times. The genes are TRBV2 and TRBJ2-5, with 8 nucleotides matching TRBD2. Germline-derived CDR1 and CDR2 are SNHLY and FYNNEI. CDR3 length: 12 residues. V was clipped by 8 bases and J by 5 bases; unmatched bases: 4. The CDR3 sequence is CASSRGGETQYF. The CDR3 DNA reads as TGTGCCAGCTCTCGGGGGGGGGAGACCCAGTACTTC. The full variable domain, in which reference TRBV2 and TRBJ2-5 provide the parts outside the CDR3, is EPEVTQTPSHQVTQMGQEVILRCVPISNHLYFYWYRQILGQKVEFLVSFYNNEISEKSEIFDDQFSVERPDGSNFTLKIRSTKLEDSAMYFCASSRGGETQYFGPGTRLLVL.

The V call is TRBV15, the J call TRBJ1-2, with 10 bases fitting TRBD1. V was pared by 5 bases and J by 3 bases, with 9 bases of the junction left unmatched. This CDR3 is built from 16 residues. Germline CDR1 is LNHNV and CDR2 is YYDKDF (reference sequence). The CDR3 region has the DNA TGTGCCACCAGCGTAAGCCGCGGACAGGGGGACTATGGCTACACCTTC. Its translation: CATSVSRGQGDYGYTF.

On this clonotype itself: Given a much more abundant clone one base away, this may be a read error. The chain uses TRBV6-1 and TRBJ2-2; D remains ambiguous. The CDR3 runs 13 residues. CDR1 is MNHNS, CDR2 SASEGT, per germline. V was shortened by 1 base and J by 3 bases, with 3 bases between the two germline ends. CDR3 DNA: TGTGCCAGCAGTGAAGGGGACACCGGGGAGCTGTTTTTT. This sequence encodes CASSEGDTGELFF.

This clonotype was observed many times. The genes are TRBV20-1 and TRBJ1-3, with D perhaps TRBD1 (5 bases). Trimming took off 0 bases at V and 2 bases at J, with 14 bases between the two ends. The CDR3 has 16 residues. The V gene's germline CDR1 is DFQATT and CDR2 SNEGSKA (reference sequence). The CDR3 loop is CSARDQGPLTGNTIYF. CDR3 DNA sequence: TGCAGTGCTAGAGATCAGGGCCCCCTTACTGGAAACACCATATATTTT.

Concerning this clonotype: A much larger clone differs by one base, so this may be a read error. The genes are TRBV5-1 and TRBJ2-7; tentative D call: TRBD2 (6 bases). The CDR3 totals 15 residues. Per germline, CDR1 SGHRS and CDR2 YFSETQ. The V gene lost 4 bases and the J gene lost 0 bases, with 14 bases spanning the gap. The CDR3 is CASSRGPSVSYEQYF. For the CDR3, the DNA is TGCGCCAGCAGCCGAGGTCCTAGCGTCTCCTACGAGCAGTACTTC.

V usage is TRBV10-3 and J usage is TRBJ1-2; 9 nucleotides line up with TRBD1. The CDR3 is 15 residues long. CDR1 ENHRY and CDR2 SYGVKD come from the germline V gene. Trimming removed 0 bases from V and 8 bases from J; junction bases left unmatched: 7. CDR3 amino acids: CAISESIQGAGGYTF. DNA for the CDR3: TGTGCCATCAGTGAGTCGATACAGGGGGCTGGAGGCTACACCTTC.